This T cell receptor (gamma chain) was sequenced during a study of γδ T cells in repeated Plasmodium falciparum infection. Study summary: Samples were taken at baseline, before some infections, and 21 days after each. Broader study findings: Over time and infection, Vgamma9/Vdelta2+ repertoires remained highly stable and polyclonal. Donors in Mali lived in a small rural village, largely one ethnic group.

Vgamma9/Vdelta2+ and Vdelta2-negative gammadelta T cells were flow-sorted from PBMC for bulk sequencing. TCRdb re-called the multiplex PCR reads via CATT. The table includes tens of thousands of gamma-chain clones, more than 1.4% detected once. The germline CDR1 and CDR2 sequences are EGSTGY and YDSYTSSV. There are 12 residues in the CDR3. Trimming at V came to 3 bases and at J to 12 bases, leaving 11 bases not matched to a gene. In this sample, this clone turned up a few times. Its antigen is unknown. A read error likely explains why the TCRdb protein, taken from a much larger clone, differs from this DNA's translation at residue 9; the protein shown is translated from the DNA.

The chain recombines TRGV4 with TRGJ1 or TRGJ2. The J gene, absent from TCRdb, was called here by matching the DNA to germline. Source material: gamma-delta T cells from blood. This clonotype was sampled from a pool of human donors (malaria-infected and uninfected, not separated). The CDR3 nucleotides are TGTGCCACCTGGGATCCGATAAATAGGAAACTCTTT. Protein sequence: CATWDPINRKLF.